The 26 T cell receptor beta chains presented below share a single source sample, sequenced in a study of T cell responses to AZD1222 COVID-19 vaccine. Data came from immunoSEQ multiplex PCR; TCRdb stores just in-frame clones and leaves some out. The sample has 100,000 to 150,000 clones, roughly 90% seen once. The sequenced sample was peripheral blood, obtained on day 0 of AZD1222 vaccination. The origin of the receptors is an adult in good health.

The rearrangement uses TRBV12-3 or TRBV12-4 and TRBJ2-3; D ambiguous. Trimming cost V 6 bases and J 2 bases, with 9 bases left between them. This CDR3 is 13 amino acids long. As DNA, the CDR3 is TGTGCCAGCAGGTTGGGCGCCACAGATACGCAGTATTTT. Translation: CASRLGATDTQYF.

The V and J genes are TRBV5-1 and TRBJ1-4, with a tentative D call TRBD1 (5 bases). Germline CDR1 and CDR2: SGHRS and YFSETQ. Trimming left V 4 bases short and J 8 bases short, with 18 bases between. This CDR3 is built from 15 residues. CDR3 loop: CASSAGTPGREKLFF. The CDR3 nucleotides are TGCGCCAGCAGCGCTGGGACGCCCGGCAGGGAAAAACTGTTTTTT.

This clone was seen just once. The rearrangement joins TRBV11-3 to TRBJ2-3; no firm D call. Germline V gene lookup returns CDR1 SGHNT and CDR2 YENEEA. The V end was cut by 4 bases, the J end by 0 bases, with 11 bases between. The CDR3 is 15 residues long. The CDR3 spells CASSYPRRSTDTQYF. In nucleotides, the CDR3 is TGTGCCAGCAGCTACCCCCGACGGAGCACAGATACGCAGTATTTT.

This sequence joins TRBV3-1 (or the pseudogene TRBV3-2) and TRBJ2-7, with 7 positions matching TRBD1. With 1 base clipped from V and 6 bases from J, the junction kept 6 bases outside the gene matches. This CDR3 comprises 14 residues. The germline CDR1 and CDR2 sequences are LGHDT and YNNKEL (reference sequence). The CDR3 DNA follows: TGTGCCAGCAGCCAAGGTCGACAGGGAATCGAGCAGTACTTC. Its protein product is CASSQGRQGIEQYF.

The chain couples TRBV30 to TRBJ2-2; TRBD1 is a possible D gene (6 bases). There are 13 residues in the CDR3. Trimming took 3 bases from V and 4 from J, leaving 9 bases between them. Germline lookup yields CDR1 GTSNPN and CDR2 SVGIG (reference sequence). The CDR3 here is CAWSRDITGELFF. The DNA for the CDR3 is TGTGCCTGGAGCCGGGACATCACCGGGGAGCTGTTTTTT.

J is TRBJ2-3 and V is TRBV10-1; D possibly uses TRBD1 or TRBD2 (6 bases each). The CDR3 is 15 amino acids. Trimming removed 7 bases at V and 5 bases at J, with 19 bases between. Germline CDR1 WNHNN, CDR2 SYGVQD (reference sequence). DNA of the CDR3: TGCGCCAGCAATTCGATAGAGGGGGGAGTAGATACGCAGTATTTT. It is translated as CASNSIEGGVDTQYF.

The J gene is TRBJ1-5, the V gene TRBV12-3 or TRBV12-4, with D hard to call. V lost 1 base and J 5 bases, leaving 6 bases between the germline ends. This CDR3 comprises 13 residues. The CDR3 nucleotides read TGTGCCAGCAGTTTAGTGGCGGATCAGCCCCAGCATTTT. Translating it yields CASSLVADQPQHF.

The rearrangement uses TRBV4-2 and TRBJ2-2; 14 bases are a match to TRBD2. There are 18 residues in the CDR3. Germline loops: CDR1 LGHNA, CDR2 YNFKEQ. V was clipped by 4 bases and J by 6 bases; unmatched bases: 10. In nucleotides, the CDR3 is TGTGCCAGCAGCCCCAGACTAGCGGGAGGGAGAGGCGCCGGGGAGCTGTTTTTT. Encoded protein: CASSPRLAGGRGAGELFF.

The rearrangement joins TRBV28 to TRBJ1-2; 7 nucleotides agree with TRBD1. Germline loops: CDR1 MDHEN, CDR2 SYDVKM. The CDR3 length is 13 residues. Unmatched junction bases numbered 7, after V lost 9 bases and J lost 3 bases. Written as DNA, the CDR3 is TGTGCCAGTCGGGACAGCCTCCACTATGGCTACACCTTC. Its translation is CASRDSLHYGYTF.

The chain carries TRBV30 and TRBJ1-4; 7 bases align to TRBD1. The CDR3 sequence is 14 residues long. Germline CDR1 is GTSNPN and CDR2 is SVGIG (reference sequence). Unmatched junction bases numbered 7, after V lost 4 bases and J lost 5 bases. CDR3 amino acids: CAWNPGQTNEKLFF. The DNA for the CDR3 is TGTGCCTGGAATCCGGGACAGACAAATGAAAAACTGTTTTTT.

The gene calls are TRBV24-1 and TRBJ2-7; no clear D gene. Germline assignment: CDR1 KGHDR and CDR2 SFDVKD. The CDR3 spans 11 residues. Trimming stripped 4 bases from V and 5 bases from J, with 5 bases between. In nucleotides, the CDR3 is TGTGCCACCAGTGACCGGGACGAGCAGTACTTC. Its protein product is CATSDRDEQYF.

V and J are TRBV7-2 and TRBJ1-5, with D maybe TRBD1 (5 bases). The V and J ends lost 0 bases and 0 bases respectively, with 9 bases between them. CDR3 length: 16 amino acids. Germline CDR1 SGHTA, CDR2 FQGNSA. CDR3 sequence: CASSLAGVSSNQPQHF. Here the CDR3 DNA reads TGTGCCAGCAGCTTAGCAGGGGTCTCTAGCAATCAGCCCCAGCATTTT.

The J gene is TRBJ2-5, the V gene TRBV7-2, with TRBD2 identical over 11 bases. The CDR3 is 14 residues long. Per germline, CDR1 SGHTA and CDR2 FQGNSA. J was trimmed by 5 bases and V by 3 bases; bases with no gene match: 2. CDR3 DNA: TGTGCCAGCAGCTTTAGCGGGAGGGCGGAGACCCAGTACTTC. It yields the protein CASSFSGRAETQYF.

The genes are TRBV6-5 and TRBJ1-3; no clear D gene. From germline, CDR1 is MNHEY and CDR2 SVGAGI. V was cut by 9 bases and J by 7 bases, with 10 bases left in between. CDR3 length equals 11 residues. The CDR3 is CASLIGNTIYF. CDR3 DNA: TGTGCCAGTCTCATTGGGAACACCATATATTTT.

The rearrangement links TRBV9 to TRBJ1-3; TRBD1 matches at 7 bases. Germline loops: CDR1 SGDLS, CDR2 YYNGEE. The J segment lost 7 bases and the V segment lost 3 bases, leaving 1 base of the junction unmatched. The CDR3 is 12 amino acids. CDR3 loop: CASSAQGNTIYF. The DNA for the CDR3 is TGTGCCAGCAGCGCACAGGGGAACACCATATATTTT.

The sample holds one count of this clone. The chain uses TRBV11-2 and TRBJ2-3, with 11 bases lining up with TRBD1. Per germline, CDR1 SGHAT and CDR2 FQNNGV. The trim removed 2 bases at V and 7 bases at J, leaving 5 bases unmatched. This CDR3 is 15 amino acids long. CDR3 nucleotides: TGTGCCAGCAGCTTAACCGGGACAGGGGGGAATACGCAGTATTTT. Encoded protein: CASSLTGTGGNTQYF.

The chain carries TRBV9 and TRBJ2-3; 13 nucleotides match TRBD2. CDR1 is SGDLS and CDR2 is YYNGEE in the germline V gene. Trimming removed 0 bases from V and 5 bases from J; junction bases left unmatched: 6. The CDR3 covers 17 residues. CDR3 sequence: CASSVATSGRAQDTQYF. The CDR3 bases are TGTGCCAGCAGCGTAGCTACTAGCGGGAGGGCCCAAGATACGCAGTATTTT. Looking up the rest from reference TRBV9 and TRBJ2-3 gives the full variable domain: DSGVTQTPKHLITATGQRVTLRCSPRSGDLSVYWYQQSLDQGLQFLIQYYNGEERAKGNILERFSAQQFPDLHSELNLSSLELGDSALYFCASSVATSGRAQDTQYFGPGTRLTVL.

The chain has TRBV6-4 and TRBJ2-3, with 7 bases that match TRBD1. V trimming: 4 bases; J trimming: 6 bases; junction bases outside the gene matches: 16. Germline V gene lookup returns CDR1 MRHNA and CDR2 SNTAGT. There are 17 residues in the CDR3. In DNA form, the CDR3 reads TGTGCCAGCAGTGCCAAGGGGGCTGGACAGCCTCGGGATACGCAGTATTTT. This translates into CASSAKGAGQPRDTQYF.

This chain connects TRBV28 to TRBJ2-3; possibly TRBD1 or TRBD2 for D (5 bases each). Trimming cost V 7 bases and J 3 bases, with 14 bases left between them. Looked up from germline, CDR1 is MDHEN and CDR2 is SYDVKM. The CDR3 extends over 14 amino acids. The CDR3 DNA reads TGTGCCAGCACCGATGGGGGAAGGACAGATACGCAGTATTTT. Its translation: CASTDGGRTDTQYF.

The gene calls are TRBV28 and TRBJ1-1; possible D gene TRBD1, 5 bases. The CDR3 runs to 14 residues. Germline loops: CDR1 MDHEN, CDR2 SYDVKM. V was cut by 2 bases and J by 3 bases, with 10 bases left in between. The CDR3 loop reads CASSLIRVHTEAFF. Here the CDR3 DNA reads TGTGCCAGCAGTTTAATCAGGGTACACACTGAAGCTTTCTTT.

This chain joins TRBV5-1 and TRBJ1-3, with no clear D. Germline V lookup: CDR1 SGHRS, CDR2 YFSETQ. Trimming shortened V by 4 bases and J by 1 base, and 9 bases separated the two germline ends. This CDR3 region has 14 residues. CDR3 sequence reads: CASSLQPSGNTIYF. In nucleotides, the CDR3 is TGCGCCAGCAGCCTCCAACCATCTGGAAACACCATATATTTT.

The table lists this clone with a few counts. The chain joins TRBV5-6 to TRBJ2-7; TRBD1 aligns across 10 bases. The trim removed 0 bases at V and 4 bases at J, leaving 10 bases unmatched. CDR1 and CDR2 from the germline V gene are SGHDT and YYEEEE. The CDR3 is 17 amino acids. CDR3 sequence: CASSLGPTGQGSYEQYF. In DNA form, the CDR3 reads TGTGCCAGCAGCTTGGGCCCCACGGGACAGGGGTCATACGAGCAGTACTTC.

DNA for the CDR3: TGTGCCAGCAGTAGGGACCTTGGCTACACCTTC. Its protein product is CASSRDLGYTF. The chain couples TRBV28 to TRBJ1-2, with D possibly being TRBD1 (5 bases). Germline assignment: CDR1 MDHEN and CDR2 SYDVKM. Trimming removed 5 bases from V and 7 bases from J, with 8 bases in between. The length of the CDR3 is 11 residues.

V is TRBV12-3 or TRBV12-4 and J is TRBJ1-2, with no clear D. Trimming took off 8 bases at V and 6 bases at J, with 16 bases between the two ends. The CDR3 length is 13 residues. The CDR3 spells CASAPKWDHGYTF. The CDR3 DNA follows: TGTGCCAGCGCCCCAAAGTGGGATCATGGCTACACCTTC.

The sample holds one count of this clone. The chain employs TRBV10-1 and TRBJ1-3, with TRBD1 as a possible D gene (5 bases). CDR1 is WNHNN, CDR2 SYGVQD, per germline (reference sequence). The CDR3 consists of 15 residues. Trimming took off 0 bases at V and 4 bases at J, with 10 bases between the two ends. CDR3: CASSESRGGGNTIYF. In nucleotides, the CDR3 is TGCGCCAGCAGTGAGTCCCGCGGGGGAGGAAACACCATATATTTT.

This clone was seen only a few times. The CDR3 DNA sequence: TGTGCCAGCAGCGCACGGGAAGGGAGCTCCTACAATGAGCAGTTCTTC. It yields the protein CASSAREGSSYNEQFF. The gene calls are TRBV7-9 and TRBJ2-1, with TRBD2 as a possible D gene (5 bases). V lost 5 bases and J 0 bases, leaving 14 bases between the germline ends. Germline CDR1 is SEHNR and CDR2 is FQNEAQ (reference sequence). This CDR3 contains 16 residues. The full variable domain, in which reference TRBV7-9 and TRBJ2-1 provide the parts outside the CDR3, is DTGVSQNPRHKITKRGQNVTFRCDPISEHNRLYWYRQTLGQGPEFLTYFQNEAQLEKSRLLSDRFSAERPKGSFSTLEIQRTEQGDSAMYLCASSAREGSSYNEQFFGPGTRLTVL.